The 26 T cell receptor beta chains reported below all come from one sample, sequenced in a study of blood T cell repertoires in COVID-19. TCRdb keeps only in-frame clones here, not all; method: immunoSEQ multiplex PCR. Of approximately 280,000 clones detected, 80% to 95% appear once; the ten largest clones hold about 7%. Sequencing was performed on peripheral blood. These receptors were taken from a young woman with COVID-19, enrolled during active disease.

The chain uses TRBV2 and TRBJ2-1; 9 bases are shared with TRBD2. J gave up 9 bases and V 1 base, and 4 bases lay outside the gene matches. Germline V CDR1 and CDR2: SNHLY, FYNNEI. CDR3 size: 14 residues. As DNA, the CDR3 is TGTGCCAGCAGTGAAGACGGCGGGAGGGGTGAGCAGTTCTTC. It translates to CASSEDGGRGEQFF.

This chain uses TRBV15 with TRBJ1-2; no definite D call. The germline V gene encodes CDR1 LNHNV and CDR2 YYDKDF (reference sequence). CDR3 length: 14 residues. V lost 0 bases and J lost 4, with 9 bases in between. The CDR3 DNA is TGTGCCACCAGCAGAGAGACGGGGAGCTATGGCTACACCTTC. Encoded protein: CATSRETGSYGYTF.

The V and J genes are TRBV6-6 and TRBJ2-1, with a weak D call TRBD2 (6 bases). V dropped 5 bases and J dropped 3 bases, with 17 bases sitting between them. The CDR3 totals 16 residues. CDR1 and CDR2 (germline): MNHNY, SVGAGI (reference sequence). CDR3 coding DNA: TGTGCCAGCAGTCCCCCATGGGGGGAAAACTACAATGAGCAGTTCTTC. Translated, it gives CASSPPWGENYNEQFF.

V and J are TRBV28 and TRBJ2-7; D may be TRBD1 (5 bases). Trimming left V 2 bases short and J 6 bases short, with 17 bases between. This CDR3 spans 15 amino acids. Germline values: CDR1 MDHEN, CDR2 SYDVKM. As DNA, the CDR3 is TGTGCCAGCAGTTTAATGTGGCAGGTAGGGGCCGAGCAGTACTTC. It codes for CASSLMWQVGAEQYF.

The chain carries TRBV12-2 and TRBJ2-2; the table's D gene call, TRBD1, was not cross checked with the DNA. TRBV12-2 is tagged as a pseudogene. The length of the CDR3 is 20 residues. CDR3 nucleotides: TGTGCAAGTCGCTTAGTGAAAAGGCGACAGGGCAAGTCGAACACCGGGGAGCTGTTTTTT. As protein: CASRLVKRRQGKSNTGELFF.

This clone came up a few times. V usage is TRBV20-1 and J usage is TRBJ1-2; D perhaps matches TRBD1 (5 bases). Germline assignment: CDR1 DFQATT and CDR2 SNEGSKA (reference sequence). V was cut by 2 bases and J by 8 bases, with 9 bases left in between. This CDR3 comprises 11 residues. CDR3: CSARPNRGYTF. The CDR3 region has the DNA TGCAGTGCTAGACCTAACAGGGGCTACACCTTC.

This chain uses TRBV6-2 or TRBV6-3 with TRBJ2-1; possibly TRBD2 for D (6 bases). V was shortened by 2 bases and J by 4 bases, with 12 bases between the two germline ends. The CDR3 totals 15 residues. Per germline, CDR1 MNHEY and CDR2 SVGEGT. The DNA for the CDR3 is TGTGCCAGCAGTTACCTACGGGAGCGGTACAATGAGCAGTTCTTC. This translates into CASSYLRERYNEQFF.

J is TRBJ2-2 and V is TRBV2, with 11 positions matching TRBD1. The CDR3 spans 16 residues. Germline-derived CDR1 and CDR2 are SNHLY and FYNNEI. V gave up 4 bases and J gave up 7 bases; unmatched junction bases: 8. In nucleotides, the CDR3 is TGTGCCAGCAGTGTGAGGACAGGGGGCTCGGTCGGGGAGCTGTTTTTT. Protein product: CASSVRTGGSVGELFF.

About this clone: The junction departs from the called germline gene at one end, perhaps through a read error. The chain is built from TRBV4-2 and TRBJ1-5, with TRBD1 identical over 7 bases. The germline V gene encodes CDR1 LGHNA and CDR2 YNFKEQ. This CDR3 region has 15 residues. The CDR3 reads CASSGTDRSDQPQHF. For the CDR3, the DNA is TGTGCCAGCAGCGGGACAGACCGTAGCGATCAGCCCCAGCATTTT.

This sequence joins TRBV28 and TRBJ1-1; 7 nucleotides agree with TRBD1. CDR3 length: 14 amino acids. From germline, CDR1 is MDHEN and CDR2 SYDVKM. The J segment lost 1 base and the V segment lost 6 bases, leaving 5 bases of the junction unmatched. The CDR3 region is CASRVQGTNTEAFF. The DNA for the CDR3 is TGTGCCAGCAGGGTACAGGGGACGAACACTGAAGCTTTCTTT.

The J gene is TRBJ2-1, the V gene TRBV5-1; the match to TRBD2 covers 10 bases. V lost 4 bases and J lost 0; bases outside the gene matches: 7. The CDR3 totals 17 residues. Germline loops: CDR1 SGHRS, CDR2 YFSETQ. CDR3 in DNA: TGCGCCAGCAGCACAATAGCGGGAGGTTTCTCCTACAATGAGCAGTTCTTC. This gives the protein CASSTIAGGFSYNEQFF.

The chain links TRBV4-3 to TRBJ2-1, with D possibly matching TRBD2 (6 bases). Trimming removed 4 bases at V and 6 bases at J, with 19 bases between. CDR3 size: 16 residues. CDR1 and CDR2 (germline): LGHNA, YSLEER. The CDR3 DNA is TGCGCCAGCAGCCGAGGGACGGGACTGGGCCCCAATGAGCAGTTCTTC. Translated: CASSRGTGLGPNEQFF.

This clone was counted once. V usage is TRBV11-3 and J usage is TRBJ2-5, with D maybe TRBD1 (5 bases). CDR3 length: 15 residues. Trimming removed 5 bases at V and 3 bases at J, with 16 bases between. CDR1 SGHNT and CDR2 YENEEA come from the germline V gene. CDR3 DNA: TGTGCCAGCAGCACGAGGAGTGGCAGGGAAGAGACCCAGTACTTC. Translating gives CASSTRSGREETQYF.

V usage is TRBV29-1 and J usage is TRBJ2-1; 10 bases are shared with TRBD2. CDR1 and CDR2 (germline): SQVTM, ANQGSEA. The trim removed 8 bases at V and 9 bases at J, leaving 7 bases unmatched. This CDR3 has 12 residues. The CDR3 DNA is TGCAGCTCAGCGGGAGGGCAGGCTGAGCAGTTCTTC. Protein sequence: CSSAGGQAEQFF.

The chain links TRBV28 to TRBJ1-5, with D perhaps matching TRBD1 (5 bases). Germline V gene sequence: CDR1 MDHEN, CDR2 SYDVKM. This CDR3 has 14 amino acids. V lost 3 bases and J lost 10, with 16 bases in between. The CDR3 loop reads CASSLGGTNPPQHF. In DNA, the CDR3 is TGTGCCAGCAGTTTGGGGGGGACCAACCCTCCCCAGCATTTT. Combining the CDR3 with reference TRBV28 and TRBJ1-5 gives the whole variable domain DVKVTQSSRYLVKRTGEKVFLECVQDMDHENMFWYRQDPGLGLRLIYFSYDVKMKEKGDIPEGYSVSREKKERFSLILESASTNQTSMYLCASSLGGTNPPQHFGDGTRLSIL.

The CDR3 spells CASSLGWVGPYNEQFF. The CDR3 region has the DNA TGCGCCAGCAGCTTGGGTTGGGTGGGGCCCTACAATGAGCAGTTCTTC. V is TRBV5-1 and J is TRBJ2-1, with D perhaps TRBD1 (5 bases). Germline CDR1 reads SGHRS; CDR2 reads YFSETQ. Between the trimmed V and J ends, which lost 0 bases and 2 bases, there was a span of 12 bases. The CDR3 sequence is 16 residues long. The full variable domain, in which reference TRBV5-1 and TRBJ2-1 provide the parts outside the CDR3, is KAGVTQTPRYLIKTRGQQVTLSCSPISGHRSVSWYQQTPGQGLQFLFEYFSETQRNKGNFPGRFSGRQFSNSRSEMNVSTLELGDSALYLCASSLGWVGPYNEQFFGPGTRLTVL.

This chain uses TRBV19 with TRBJ2-1; 15 bases fit TRBD2. V lost 2 bases and J lost 9; bases outside the gene matches: 8. Germline V gene lookup returns CDR1 LNHDA and CDR2 SQIVND (reference sequence). This CDR3 is built from 17 residues. CDR3 amino acids: CASSITAGTSGRSEQFF. The CDR3 bases are TGTGCCAGTAGTATAACCGCCGGGACTAGCGGGAGGAGTGAGCAGTTCTTC.

The chain recombines TRBV7-6 with TRBJ2-2; 7 nucleotides match TRBD2. Trimming cost V 1 base and J 4 bases; bases outside gene matches: 9. The CDR3 is 17 amino acids. The V gene's germline CDR1 is SGHVS and CDR2 FNYEAQ. The CDR3 loop reads CASSLDGGGLGTGELFF. CDR3 in DNA: TGTGCCAGCAGCTTAGATGGCGGGGGACTCGGCACCGGGGAGCTGTTTTTT.

This chain joins TRBV18 and TRBJ2-1, with 8 nucleotides matching TRBD2. CDR3 length: 14 residues. Germline V gene sequence: CDR1 KGHSH, CDR2 LQKENI. The trim removed 0 bases at V and 8 bases at J, leaving 3 bases unmatched. The CDR3 loop is CASSPPTSVDEQFF. The CDR3 DNA reads TGTGCCAGCTCACCACCGACTAGCGTGGATGAGCAGTTCTTC.

V is TRBV29-1 and J is TRBJ2-1; TRBD2 matches 10 bases. CDR3 length: 13 residues. Germline values: CDR1 SQVTM, CDR2 ANQGSEA. Germline trimming cut 4 bases from V and 8 bases from J; bases unmatched to any gene: 5. The CDR3: CSVVPSGRYEQFF. The CDR3 DNA follows: TGCAGCGTTGTCCCTAGCGGGAGATATGAGCAGTTCTTC.

CDR3 sequence: CASSQGSGGTYEQYF. In DNA, the CDR3 is TGCGCCAGCAGCCAAGGGAGCGGGGGAACCTACGAGCAGTACTTC. The rearrangement uses TRBV4-1 and TRBJ2-7; TRBD2 matches 8 bases. This CDR3 is built from 15 residues. Per the germline V gene, CDR1 is MGHRA and CDR2 is YSYEKL. The ends lost 1 base at V and 2 bases at J; junction bases unmatched: 4.

This clone was detected only a few times. The chain recombines TRBV10-2 with TRBJ1-1; TRBD1 matches 8 bases. The CDR3 extends over 12 amino acids. Trimming took 8 bases from V and 3 from J; bases not matched to a gene: 2. Germline CDR1 is WSHSY and CDR2 is SAAADI. As DNA, the CDR3 is TGCGCCAGCGCGACAGGGGACACTGAAGCTTTCTTT. Translated: CASATGDTEAFF.

This clone was counted between two and nine times. The chain is built from TRBV30 and TRBJ2-2; 9 nucleotides align to TRBD2. Germline-derived CDR1 and CDR2 are GTSNPN and SVGIG (reference sequence). Trimming cost V 3 bases and J 4 bases; bases outside gene matches: 9. The CDR3 length is 16 residues. CDR3 sequence: CAWRKWASGTTGELFF. The CDR3 nucleotides read TGTGCCTGGAGGAAGTGGGCTAGCGGGACCACCGGGGAGCTGTTTTTT.

CDR3 in DNA: TGTGCCAGCCTGCAGGGGGCCGATAATTCACCCCTCCACTTT. Translating it yields CASLQGADNSPLHF. The gene calls are TRBV3-1 (or the pseudogene TRBV3-2) and TRBJ1-6; 8 bases align to TRBD1. V gave up 8 bases and J gave up 5 bases; unmatched junction bases: 5. The CDR3 covers 14 residues. Germline V gene sequence: CDR1 LGHDT, CDR2 YNNKEL (reference sequence).

This clone is a singleton in its sample. The chain recombines TRBV30 with TRBJ1-4, with D possibly TRBD1 on 6 matching bases. The CDR3 spans 16 residues. CDR1 GTSNPN and CDR2 SVGIG come from the germline V gene (reference sequence). V lost 0 bases, J lost 5 bases, and 16 bases lay in between. CDR3: CAWSVPQGRPNEKLFF. In nucleotides, the CDR3 is TGTGCCTGGAGTGTACCTCAGGGGCGACCGAATGAAAAACTGTTTTTT.

The rearrangement joins TRBV4-2 to TRBJ1-2, with TRBD1 matching over 10 bases. Losses at the gene ends were 4 bases for V and 4 bases for J; bases not matched to a gene: 6. The germline CDR1 and CDR2 sequences are LGHNA and YNFKEQ. The CDR3 extends over 15 amino acids. This chain's CDR3 is CASSPSGQGIYGYTF. The CDR3 DNA reads as TGTGCCAGCAGCCCTTCGGGACAGGGGATCTATGGCTACACCTTC.